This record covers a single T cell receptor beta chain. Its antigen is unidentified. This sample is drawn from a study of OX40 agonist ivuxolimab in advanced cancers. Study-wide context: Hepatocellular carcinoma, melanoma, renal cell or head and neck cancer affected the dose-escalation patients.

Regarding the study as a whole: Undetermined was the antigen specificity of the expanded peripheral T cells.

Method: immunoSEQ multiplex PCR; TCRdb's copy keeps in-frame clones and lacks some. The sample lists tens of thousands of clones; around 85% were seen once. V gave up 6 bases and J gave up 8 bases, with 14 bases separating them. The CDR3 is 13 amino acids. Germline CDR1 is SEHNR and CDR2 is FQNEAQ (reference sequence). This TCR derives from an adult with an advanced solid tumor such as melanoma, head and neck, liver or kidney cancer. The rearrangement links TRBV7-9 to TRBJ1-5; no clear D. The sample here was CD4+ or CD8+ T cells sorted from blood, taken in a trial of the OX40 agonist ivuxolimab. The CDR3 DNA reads TGTGCCAGCAGAAGATCGGCCGAAGAGCCCCAGCATTTT. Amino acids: CASRRSAEEPQHF.